A selection of T cell receptor beta chains follows, all from one sample in a study of shared clonotypes between healthy human individuals. The assay was immunoSEQ multiplex PCR, and TCRdb's table has in-frame clones only and misses some. The sample contains around 690,000 clones, 90% of which appear only once. The source material was memory CD8+ T cells from PBMCs. The origin of the receptors is a man aged 18 to 29 in good health. Some clones in this sample may be carry-over from other donors' samples. CDR3s leave out the opening cysteine and the closing phenylalanine or tryptophan. Each record gives: J gene, V gene, CDR3 protein.

j_call: TRBJ2-7; v_call: TRBV6-6; cdr3_aa: ASSWGLAGSYEQY
j_call: TRBJ2-7; v_call: TRBV2; cdr3_aa: ASSATVYEQY
j_call: TRBJ2-1; v_call: TRBV13; cdr3_aa: ASSLGTRTNEQF
j_call: TRBJ1-3; v_call: TRBV28; cdr3_aa: ASTESVYLNTIY
j_call: TRBJ2-7; v_call: TRBV18; cdr3_aa: ASSPQGAGGYEQY
j_call: TRBJ2-1; v_call: TRBV6-6; cdr3_aa: ASSPPGGTRGNEQF
j_call: TRBJ1-6; v_call: TRBV4-3; cdr3_aa: ASSPELLTPRSYNSPLH
j_call: TRBJ2-3; v_call: TRBV11-2; cdr3_aa: ASSAWRGTDTQY
j_call: TRBJ1-5; v_call: TRBV28; cdr3_aa: ASSTSRDRDQPQH
j_call: TRBJ1-4; v_call: TRBV5-5; cdr3_aa: ASSTRTGYPEKLF
j_call: TRBJ2-7; v_call: TRBV18; cdr3_aa: ASSPGSYEQY
j_call: TRBJ1-5; v_call: TRBV11-2; cdr3_aa: ASSSLGSESNQPQH
j_call: TRBJ2-3; v_call: TRBV7-3; cdr3_aa: ASSLELAGGLNTQY
j_call: TRBJ2-7; v_call: TRBV4-1; cdr3_aa: ASSQEPGQEVEQY
j_call: TRBJ2-7; v_call: TRBV9; cdr3_aa: ASSPGTGSSYEQY
j_call: TRBJ2-7; v_call: TRBV27; cdr3_aa: ASIGPYEQY
j_call: TRBJ2-7; v_call: TRBV7-9; cdr3_aa: ASSLEASGIYEQY
j_call: TRBJ2-5; v_call: TRBV28; cdr3_aa: ASSLLFAGGETQY
j_call: TRBJ2-1; v_call: TRBV19; cdr3_aa: ASTQRSSYNEQF
j_call: TRBJ1-5; v_call: TRBV9; cdr3_aa: ASSVGSYSNQPQH
j_call: TRBJ1-2; v_call: TRBV5-1; cdr3_aa: ASSETSGNPGGYT
j_call: TRBJ2-2; v_call: TRBV7-8; cdr3_aa: ASSLTGELF
j_call: TRBJ2-7; v_call: TRBV19; cdr3_aa: ASSIGMVGQGSYEQY
j_call: TRBJ1-4; v_call: TRBV11-2; cdr3_aa: ASSGFGPNEKLF
j_call: TRBJ1-2; v_call: TRBV5-4; cdr3_aa: ASSQEIQGNYGYT
j_call: TRBJ2-1; v_call: TRBV9; cdr3_aa: ASGGLAGQNEQF
j_call: TRBJ2-5; v_call: TRBV28; cdr3_aa: ASSFARLAEEETQY
j_call: TRBJ2-2; v_call: TRBV9; cdr3_aa: ASSVGVSVTGELF
j_call: TRBJ2-1; v_call: TRBV7-9; cdr3_aa: ASSSRDGLRSYNEQF
j_call: TRBJ1-2; v_call: TRBV29-1; cdr3_aa: SVVVGGEHGYT
j_call: TRBJ2-3; v_call: TRBV5-1; cdr3_aa: ASSWIGVAQTSTDTQY
j_call: TRBJ1-3; v_call: TRBV5-1; cdr3_aa: ASSWEGAGNTIY
j_call: TRBJ2-7; v_call: TRBV7-3; cdr3_aa: ASSKGLDGEQY
j_call: TRBJ1-2; v_call: TRBV5-8; cdr3_aa: ASKTLIIDQRSYGYT
j_call: TRBJ1-6; v_call: TRBV27; cdr3_aa: ASSSGLWENSPLH
j_call: TRBJ2-7; v_call: TRBV6-5; cdr3_aa: ASRPGTNQLYEQY
j_call: TRBJ2-7; v_call: TRBV29-1; cdr3_aa: SVAGGTSGLEQY
j_call: TRBJ2-1; v_call: TRBV6-5; cdr3_aa: ASSFGTSGLGEQF
j_call: TRBJ2-7; v_call: TRBV19; cdr3_aa: ASSHSYDRTSSYEQY
j_call: TRBJ2-7; v_call: TRBV2; cdr3_aa: ATQGSSYEQY
j_call: TRBJ2-7; v_call: TRBV27; cdr3_aa: ASSYRDVKYEQY
j_call: TRBJ1-1; v_call: TRBV19; cdr3_aa: ASIPMDRAYTEAF
j_call: TRBJ1-5; v_call: TRBV4-1; cdr3_aa: ASSQPPGEEISNQPQH
j_call: TRBJ2-7; v_call: TRBV27; cdr3_aa: ATLRQGTYEQY
j_call: TRBJ1-1; v_call: TRBV7-8; cdr3_aa: ASSLRNTGPTEAF
j_call: TRBJ2-5; v_call: TRBV11-2; cdr3_aa: ASSPPTRETQY
j_call: TRBJ2-1; v_call: TRBV28; cdr3_aa: ASSLVRNNEQF
j_call: TRBJ1-5; v_call: TRBV19; cdr3_aa: ASSILGNSNQPQH
j_call: TRBJ2-7; v_call: TRBV28; cdr3_aa: ASSSGWAYEQY
j_call: TRBJ2-1; v_call: TRBV14; cdr3_aa: ASSQSWHEQF
j_call: TRBJ1-5; v_call: TRBV29-1; cdr3_aa: SVGGDQPQH
j_call: TRBJ2-7; v_call: TRBV28; cdr3_aa: ASSLLPYYEQY
j_call: TRBJ1-4; v_call: TRBV11-3; cdr3_aa: ARRFLGGQGALSEKLF